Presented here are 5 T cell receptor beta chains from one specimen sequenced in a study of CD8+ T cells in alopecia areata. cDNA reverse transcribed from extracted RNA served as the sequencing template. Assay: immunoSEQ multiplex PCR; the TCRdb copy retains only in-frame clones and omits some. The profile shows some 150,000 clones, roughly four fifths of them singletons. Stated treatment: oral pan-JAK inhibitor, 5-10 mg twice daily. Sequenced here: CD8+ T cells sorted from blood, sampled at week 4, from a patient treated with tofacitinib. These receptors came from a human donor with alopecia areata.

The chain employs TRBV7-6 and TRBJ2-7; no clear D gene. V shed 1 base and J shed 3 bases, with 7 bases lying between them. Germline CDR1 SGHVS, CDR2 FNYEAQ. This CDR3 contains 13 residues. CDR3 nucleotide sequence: TGTGCCAGCAGCTTAGGTCACAGCTACGAGCAGTACTTC. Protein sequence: CASSLGHSYEQYF.

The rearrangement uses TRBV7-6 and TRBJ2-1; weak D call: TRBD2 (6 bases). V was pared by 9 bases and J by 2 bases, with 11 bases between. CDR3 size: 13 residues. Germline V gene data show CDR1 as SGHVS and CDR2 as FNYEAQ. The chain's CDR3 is CASSGPPYNEQFF. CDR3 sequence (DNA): TGTGCCAGTAGCGGCCCCCCCTACAATGAGCAGTTCTTC.

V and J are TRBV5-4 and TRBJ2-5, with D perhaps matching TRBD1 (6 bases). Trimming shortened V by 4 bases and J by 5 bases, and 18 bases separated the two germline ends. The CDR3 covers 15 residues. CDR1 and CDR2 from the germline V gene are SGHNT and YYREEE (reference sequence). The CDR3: CASSLGTPDAETQYF. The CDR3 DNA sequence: TGTGCCAGCAGCCTCGGGACACCCGATGCGGAGACCCAGTACTTC. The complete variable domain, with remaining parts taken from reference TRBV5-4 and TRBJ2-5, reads ETGVTQSPTHLIKTRGQQVTLRCSSQSGHNTVSWYQQALGQGPQFIFQYYREEENGRGNFPPRFSGLQFPNYSSELNVNALELDDSALYLCASSLGTPDAETQYFGPGTRLLVL.

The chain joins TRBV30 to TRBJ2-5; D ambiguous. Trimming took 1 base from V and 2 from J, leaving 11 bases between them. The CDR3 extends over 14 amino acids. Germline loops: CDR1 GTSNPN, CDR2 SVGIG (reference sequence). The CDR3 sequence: CAWSGWQVQETQYF. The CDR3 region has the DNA TGTGCCTGGAGTGGGTGGCAGGTTCAAGAGACCCAGTACTTC.

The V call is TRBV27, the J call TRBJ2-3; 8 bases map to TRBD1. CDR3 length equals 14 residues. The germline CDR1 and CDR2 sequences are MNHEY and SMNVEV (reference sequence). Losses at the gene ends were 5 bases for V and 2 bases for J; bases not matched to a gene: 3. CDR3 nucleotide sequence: TGTGCCAGCAGTCAGGGGGCGAACACAGATACGCAGTATTTT. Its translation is CASSQGANTDTQYF.